The text below deals with one TCR beta chain. The antigen is undetermined. These data originate in a study of Tregs in tolerant kidney transplant recipients. Mixed chimerism was transient after nonmyeloablative marrow transplants from related graft donors. The study, taken as a whole, reports: No direct test of biological reproducibility was done here.

Produced via immunoSEQ multiplex PCR; TCRdb's table is partial and in-frame only. The sample lists more than 20,000 clones; more than 65% were seen once. This receptor was obtained from a human patient who received a combined kidney and bone marrow transplant. Some T cells here may be from the graft donor. The sequencing used CD8+ T cells from blood (PBMCs), collected 6 months after the transplant.

CDR3 region: CASSVGQGAYEQYF. CDR3 sequence (DNA): TGTGCCAGTAGTGTGGGACAGGGGGCTTACGAGCAGTACTTC. The chain uses TRBV19 and TRBJ2-7; 12 bases agree with TRBD1. V shed 5 bases and J 4 bases; nucleotides not matched to a gene: 3. The length of the CDR3 is 14 residues. Germline V gives CDR1 LNHDA, CDR2 SQIVND (reference sequence).